These T cell receptor beta chains were read from a single sample in a study of yellow fever vaccine responses in identical twins. TCRdb used MiXCR to reprocess the RT-PCR reads, holding one entry per CDR3 protein. The sample lists tens of thousands of distinct CDR3 sequences; under 80% were seen once. Sample: T cells from blood (PBMCs), unsorted or a sorted subset (not recorded which), taken before or after yellow fever vaccination (not recorded which). The receptors were sampled from a woman younger than 30 who received the yellow fever vaccine. The CDR3 runs from the conserved cysteine through the conserved F or W. A D gene is named only where the DNA matches it firmly.

d_call | j_call | v_call | cdr3_aa
- | TRBJ2-7 | TRBV29-1 | CSVAQGVNEQYF
TRBD1 | TRBJ1-2 | TRBV15 | CATSSGQGFYGYTF
- | TRBJ2-1 | TRBV19 | CASSIYNEQFF
TRBD1 | TRBJ2-7 | TRBV20-1 | CSVDRGQNEQYF
- | TRBJ1-3 | TRBV6-1 | CASSTGPRLGNTIYF
- | TRBJ1-6 | TRBV7-6 | CASSRDGLNSPLHF
- | TRBJ2-7 | TRBV9 | CASSPTDTYEQYF
- | TRBJ1-4 | TRBV12-3/TRBV12-4 | CASSPSATNEKLFF
- | TRBJ2-7 | TRBV20-1 | CSARDYREQYF
- | TRBJ1-1 | TRBV7-9 | CASSSIRNTEAFF
- | TRBJ2-7 | TRBV11-1 | CASSLAGATTGSYEQYF
TRBD1 | TRBJ1-1 | TRBV12-3/TRBV12-4 | CASRFRDRGTEAFF
TRBD1 | TRBJ1-1 | TRBV7-9 | CASRGQPPRDTEAFF
TRBD1 | TRBJ2-7 | TRBV7-3 | CASRSKDRVVYEQYF
- | TRBJ2-3 | TRBV6-2/TRBV6-3 | CASSYQALTDTQYF
- | TRBJ1-4 | TRBV11-2 | CASTLFRGAANEKLFF
- | TRBJ1-1 | TRBV15 | CATSRADQGRYGGTEAFF
TRBD2 | TRBJ2-5 | TRBV20-1 | CSASSGGYQETQYF
- | TRBJ2-1 | TRBV18 | CASSPLNDNEQFF
- | TRBJ1-1 | TRBV5-1 | CASSSLPTDNTEAFF
TRBD2 | TRBJ2-3 | TRBV19 | CASSYWLREDQDTQYF
- | TRBJ1-6 | TRBV25-1 | CASSESPGPGGSPLHF
- | TRBJ1-2 | TRBV20-1 | CSARDSGKTANYGYTF
- | TRBJ2-1 | TRBV6-1 | CASSPGEGRPYNEQFF
- | TRBJ1-6 | TRBV18 | CASSPQAGNNSPLHF
- | TRBJ2-7 | TRBV7-6 | CASSLVAGHEQYF
- | TRBJ2-3 | TRBV10-3 | CAISEAGLGSPTDTQYF
- | TRBJ2-5 | TRBV4-1 | CASSQEFRETQETQYF
- | TRBJ2-3 | TRBV24-1 | CATEADTQYF
- | TRBJ2-1 | TRBV10-3 | CAISALTGGNNEQFF
TRBD1 | TRBJ1-1 | TRBV11-1 | CASSHPDRGFEAFF
- | TRBJ2-7 | TRBV6-2/TRBV6-3 | CASSYGSLLRYEQYF
TRBD1 | TRBJ2-1 | TRBV12-3/TRBV12-4 | CASSFSRGRANEQFF
- | TRBJ1-1 | TRBV19 | CASVMNTEAFF
TRBD1 | TRBJ2-1 | TRBV6-2/TRBV6-3 | CASSYLTGTGTYNEQFF
- | TRBJ1-2 | TRBV5-6 | CASSVRPGHFNYGYTF
- | TRBJ2-5 | TRBV2 | CASKNYRIETQYF
- | TRBJ2-7 | TRBV27 | CASLSRDEQYF
- | TRBJ2-1 | TRBV5-4 | CASSLSGGYNEQFF